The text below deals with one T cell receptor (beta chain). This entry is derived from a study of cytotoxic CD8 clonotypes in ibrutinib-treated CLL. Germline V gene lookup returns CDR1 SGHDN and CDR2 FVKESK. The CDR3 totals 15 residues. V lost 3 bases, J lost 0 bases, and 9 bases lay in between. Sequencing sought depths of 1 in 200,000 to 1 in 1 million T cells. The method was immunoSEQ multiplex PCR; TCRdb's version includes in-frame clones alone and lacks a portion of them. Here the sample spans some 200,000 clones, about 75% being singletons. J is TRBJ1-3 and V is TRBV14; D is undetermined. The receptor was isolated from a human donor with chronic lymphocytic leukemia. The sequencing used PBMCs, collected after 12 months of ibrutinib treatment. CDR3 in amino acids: CASSQRTVSGNTIYF. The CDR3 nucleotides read TGTGCCAGCAGCCAGAGGACGGTCTCTGGAAACACCATATATTTT.